The source of this T cell receptor beta chain is a study of shared clonotypes between healthy human individuals. Produced via immunoSEQ multiplex PCR; TCRdb's table is partial and in-frame only. The data contain roughly 770,000 clones, approximately 97% of them singletons. From germline, CDR1 is SGHTA and CDR2 FQGNSA. CDR3 length: 14 residues. The V gene lost 2 bases and the J gene lost 2 bases, with 10 bases spanning the gap. As defined, naive CD8 cells were CD45RO-negative and positively selected for CCR7, with terminally differentiated effector memory CD45RA+ cells excluded. The specimen was naive CD8+ T cells sorted from blood. This sequence originates from a man aged 25-40 years in good health. The rearrangement links TRBV7-2 to TRBJ2-7; D is ambiguous. CDR3 DNA sequence: TGTGCCAGCAGCTTACCAGCTCCGACCTACGAGCAGTACTTC. Amino acid sequence: CASSLPAPTYEQYF.